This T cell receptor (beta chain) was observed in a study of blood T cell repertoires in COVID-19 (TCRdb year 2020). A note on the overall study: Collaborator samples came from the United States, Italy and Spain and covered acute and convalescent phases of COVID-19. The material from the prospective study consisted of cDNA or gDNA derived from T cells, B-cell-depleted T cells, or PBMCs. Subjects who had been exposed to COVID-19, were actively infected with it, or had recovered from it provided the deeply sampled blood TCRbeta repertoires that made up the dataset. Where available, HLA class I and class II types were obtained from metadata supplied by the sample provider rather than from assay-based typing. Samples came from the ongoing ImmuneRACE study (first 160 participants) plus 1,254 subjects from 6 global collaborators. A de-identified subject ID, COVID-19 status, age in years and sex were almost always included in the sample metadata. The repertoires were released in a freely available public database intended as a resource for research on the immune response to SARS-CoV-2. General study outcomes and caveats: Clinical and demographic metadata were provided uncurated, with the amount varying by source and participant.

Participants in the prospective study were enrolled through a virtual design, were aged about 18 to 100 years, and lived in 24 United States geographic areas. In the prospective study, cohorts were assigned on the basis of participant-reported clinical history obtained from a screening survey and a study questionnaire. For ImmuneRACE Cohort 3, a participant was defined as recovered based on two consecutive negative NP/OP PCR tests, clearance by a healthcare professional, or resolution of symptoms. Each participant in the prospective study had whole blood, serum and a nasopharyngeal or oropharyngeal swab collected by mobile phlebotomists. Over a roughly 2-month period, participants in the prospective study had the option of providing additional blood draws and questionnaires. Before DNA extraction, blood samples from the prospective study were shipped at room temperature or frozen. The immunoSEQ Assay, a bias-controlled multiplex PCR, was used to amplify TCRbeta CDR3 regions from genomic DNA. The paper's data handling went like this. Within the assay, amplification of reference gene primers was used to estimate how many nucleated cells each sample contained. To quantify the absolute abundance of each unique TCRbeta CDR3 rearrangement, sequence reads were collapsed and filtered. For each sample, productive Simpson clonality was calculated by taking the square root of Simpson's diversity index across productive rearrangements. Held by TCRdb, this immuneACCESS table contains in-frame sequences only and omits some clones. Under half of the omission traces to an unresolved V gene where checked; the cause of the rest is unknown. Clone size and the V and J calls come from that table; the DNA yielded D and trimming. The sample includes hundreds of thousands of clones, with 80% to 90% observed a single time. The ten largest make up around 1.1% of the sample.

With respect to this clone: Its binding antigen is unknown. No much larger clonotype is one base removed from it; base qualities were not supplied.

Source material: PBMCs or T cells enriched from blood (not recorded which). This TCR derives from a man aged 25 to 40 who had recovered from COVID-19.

The nucleotide sequence is given as TGTGCCAGCAGCGCGACTAGCGGAGCCTACGAGCAGTACTTC. It specifies CASSATSGAYEQYF. The chain employs TRBV9 and TRBJ2-7, with 9 bases in between that match TRBD2. The CDR3, cysteine through phenylalanine, is 14 amino acids long. Just the 42-base CDR3 DNA is kept, in frame starting at base 1. At the junction V is shortened by 3 bases and J by 2 bases; bases outside the gene matches: 3. The germline V gene specifies SGDLS as CDR1 and YYNGEE as CDR2.